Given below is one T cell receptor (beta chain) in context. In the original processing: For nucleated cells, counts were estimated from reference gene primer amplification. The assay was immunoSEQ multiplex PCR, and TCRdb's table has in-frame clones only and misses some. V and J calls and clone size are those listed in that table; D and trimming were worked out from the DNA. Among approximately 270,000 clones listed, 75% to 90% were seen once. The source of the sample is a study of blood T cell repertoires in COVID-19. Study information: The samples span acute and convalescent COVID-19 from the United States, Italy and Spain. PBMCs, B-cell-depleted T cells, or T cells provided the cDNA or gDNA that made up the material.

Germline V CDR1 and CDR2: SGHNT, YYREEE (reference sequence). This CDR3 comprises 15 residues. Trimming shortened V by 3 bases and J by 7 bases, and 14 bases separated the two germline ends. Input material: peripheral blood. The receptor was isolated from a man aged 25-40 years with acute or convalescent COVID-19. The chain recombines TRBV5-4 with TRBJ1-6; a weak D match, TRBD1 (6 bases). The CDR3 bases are TGTGCCAGCAGCTACAGGACAGCTCCCAATTCACCCCTCCACTTT. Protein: CASSYRTAPNSPLHF.